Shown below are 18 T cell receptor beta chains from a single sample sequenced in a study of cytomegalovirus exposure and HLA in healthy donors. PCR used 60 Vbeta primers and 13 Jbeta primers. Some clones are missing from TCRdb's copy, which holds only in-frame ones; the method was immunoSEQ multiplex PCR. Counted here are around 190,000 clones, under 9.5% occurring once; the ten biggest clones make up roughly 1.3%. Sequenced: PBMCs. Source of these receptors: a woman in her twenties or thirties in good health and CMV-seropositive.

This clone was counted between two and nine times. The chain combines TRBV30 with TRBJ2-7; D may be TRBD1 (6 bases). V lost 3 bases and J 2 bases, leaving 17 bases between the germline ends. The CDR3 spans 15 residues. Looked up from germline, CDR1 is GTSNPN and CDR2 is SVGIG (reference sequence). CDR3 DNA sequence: TGTGCCTGGAGCCCCAACAGGGATAGGGCCTACGAGCAGTACTTC. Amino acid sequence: CAWSPNRDRAYEQYF.

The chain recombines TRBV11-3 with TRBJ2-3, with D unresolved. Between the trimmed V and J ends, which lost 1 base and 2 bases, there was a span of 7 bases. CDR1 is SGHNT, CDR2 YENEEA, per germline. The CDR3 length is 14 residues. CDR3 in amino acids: CASSLAAATDTQYF. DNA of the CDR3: TGTGCCAGCAGCTTAGCGGCGGCCACAGATACGCAGTATTTT.

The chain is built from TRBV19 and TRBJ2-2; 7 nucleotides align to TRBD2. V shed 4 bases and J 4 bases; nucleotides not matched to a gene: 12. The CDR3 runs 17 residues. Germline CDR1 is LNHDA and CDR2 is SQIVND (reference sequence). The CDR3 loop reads CASSTPMRETGTGELFF. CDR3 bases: TGTGCCAGTAGTACCCCGATGCGGGAGACTGGCACCGGGGAGCTGTTTTTT.

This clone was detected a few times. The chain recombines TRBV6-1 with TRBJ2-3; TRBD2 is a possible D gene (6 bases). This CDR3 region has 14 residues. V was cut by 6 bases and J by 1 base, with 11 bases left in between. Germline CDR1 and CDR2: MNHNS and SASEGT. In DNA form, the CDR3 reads TGTGCCAGCAGAAGGGACTTCGGCACAGATACGCAGTATTTT. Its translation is CASRRDFGTDTQYF.

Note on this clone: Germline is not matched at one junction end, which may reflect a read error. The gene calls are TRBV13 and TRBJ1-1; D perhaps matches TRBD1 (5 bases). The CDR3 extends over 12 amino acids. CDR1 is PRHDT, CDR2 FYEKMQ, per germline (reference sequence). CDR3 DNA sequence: TGTGCCAGCAGCTTAGGCCGGTGGAACAGGCTCTTT. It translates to CASSLGRWNRLF. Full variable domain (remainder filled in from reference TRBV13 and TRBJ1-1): AAGVIQSPRHLIKEKRETATLKCYPIPRHDTVYWYQQGPGQDPQFLISFYEKMQSDKGSIPDRFSAQQFSDYHSELNMSSLELGDSALYFCASSLGRWNRLFGQGTRLTVV.

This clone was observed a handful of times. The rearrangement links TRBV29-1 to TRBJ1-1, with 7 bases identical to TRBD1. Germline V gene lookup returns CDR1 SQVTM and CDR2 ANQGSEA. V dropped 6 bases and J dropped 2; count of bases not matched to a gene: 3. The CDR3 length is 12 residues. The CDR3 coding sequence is TGCAGCGTCCAGGGGGTAAACACTGAAGCTTTCTTT. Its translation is CSVQGVNTEAFF.

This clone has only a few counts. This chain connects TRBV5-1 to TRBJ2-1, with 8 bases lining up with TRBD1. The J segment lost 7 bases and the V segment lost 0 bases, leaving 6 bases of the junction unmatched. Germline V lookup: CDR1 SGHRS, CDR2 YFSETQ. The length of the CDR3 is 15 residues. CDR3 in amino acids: CASSLAQGAYNEQFF. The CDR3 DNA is TGCGCCAGCAGCTTGGCGCAGGGGGCGTATAATGAGCAGTTCTTC.

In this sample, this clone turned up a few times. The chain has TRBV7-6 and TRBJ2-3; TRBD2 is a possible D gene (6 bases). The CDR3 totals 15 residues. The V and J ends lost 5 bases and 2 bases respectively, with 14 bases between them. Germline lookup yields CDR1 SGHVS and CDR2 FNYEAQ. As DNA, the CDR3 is TGTGCCAGCAGCCCGGGAGCCGGACACACAGATACGCAGTATTTT. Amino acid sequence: CASSPGAGHTDTQYF.

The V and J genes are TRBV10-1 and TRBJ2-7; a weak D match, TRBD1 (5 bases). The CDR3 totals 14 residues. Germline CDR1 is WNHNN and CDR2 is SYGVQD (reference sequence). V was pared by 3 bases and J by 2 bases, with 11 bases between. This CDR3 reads CASSEAGKPYEQYF. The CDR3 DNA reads TGCGCCAGCAGTGAAGCAGGGAAGCCCTACGAGCAGTACTTC.

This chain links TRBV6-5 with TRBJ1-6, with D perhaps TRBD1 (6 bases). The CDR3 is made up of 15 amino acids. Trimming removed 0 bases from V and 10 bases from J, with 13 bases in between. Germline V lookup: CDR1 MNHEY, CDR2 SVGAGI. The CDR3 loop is CASSYSGGRGSPLHF. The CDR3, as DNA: TGTGCCAGCAGTTACTCCGGGGGGCGCGGGTCACCCCTCCACTTT.

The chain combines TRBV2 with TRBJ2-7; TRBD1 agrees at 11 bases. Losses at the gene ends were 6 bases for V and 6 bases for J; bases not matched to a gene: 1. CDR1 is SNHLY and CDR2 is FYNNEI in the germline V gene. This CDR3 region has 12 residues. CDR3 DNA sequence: TGTGCCAGCAGGGACAGGGGGCCCGAGCAGTACTTC. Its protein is CASRDRGPEQYF.

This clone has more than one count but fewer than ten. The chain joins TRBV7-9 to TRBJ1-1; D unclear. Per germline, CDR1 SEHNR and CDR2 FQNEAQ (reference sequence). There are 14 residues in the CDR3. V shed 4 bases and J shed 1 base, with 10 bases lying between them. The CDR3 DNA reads TGTGCCAGCAGCTGGAGGCCGGAGAACACTGAAGCTTTCTTT. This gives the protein CASSWRPENTEAFF.

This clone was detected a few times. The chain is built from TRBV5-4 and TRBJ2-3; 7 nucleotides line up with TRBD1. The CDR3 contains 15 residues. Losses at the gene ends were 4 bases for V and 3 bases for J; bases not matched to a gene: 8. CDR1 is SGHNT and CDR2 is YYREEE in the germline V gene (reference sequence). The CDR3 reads CASSPDRASTDTQYF. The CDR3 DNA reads TGTGCCAGCAGCCCCGACAGGGCGTCGACAGATACGCAGTATTTT.

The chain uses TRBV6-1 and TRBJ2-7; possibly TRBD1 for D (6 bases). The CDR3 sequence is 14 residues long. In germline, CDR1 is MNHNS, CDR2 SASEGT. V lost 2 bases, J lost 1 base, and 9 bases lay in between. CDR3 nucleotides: TGTGCCAGCAGTGAACTAGGGGGTTCCTACGAGCAGTACTTC. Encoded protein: CASSELGGSYEQYF.

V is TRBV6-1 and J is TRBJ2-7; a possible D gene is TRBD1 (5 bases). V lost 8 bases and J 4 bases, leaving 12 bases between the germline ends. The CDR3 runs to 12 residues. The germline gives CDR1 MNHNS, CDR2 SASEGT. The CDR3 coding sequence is TGTGCCAGCGGGCAGGGCTGGTACGAGCAGTACTTC. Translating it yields CASGQGWYEQYF.

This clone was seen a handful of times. The CDR3 loop reads CASSHLMRASGPREVAQYF. The CDR3 coding sequence is TGCGCCAGCAGTCATTTGATGCGGGCTAGCGGACCACGGGAAGTGGCCCAGTACTTC. The gene calls are TRBV23-1 and TRBJ2-5, with TRBD2 matching 7 bases. TRBV23-1 is flagged as an ORF with uncertain function. After removal of 3 bases from V and 9 bases from J, the junction contained 25 bases not matched to a gene. CDR3 length: 19 residues.

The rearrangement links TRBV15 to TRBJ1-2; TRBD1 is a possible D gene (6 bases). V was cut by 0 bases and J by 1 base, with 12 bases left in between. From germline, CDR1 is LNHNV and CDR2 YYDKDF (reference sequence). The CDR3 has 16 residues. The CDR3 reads CATSRDTTGYNYGYTF. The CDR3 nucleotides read TGTGCCACCAGCAGAGACACCACAGGGTATAACTATGGCTACACCTTC.

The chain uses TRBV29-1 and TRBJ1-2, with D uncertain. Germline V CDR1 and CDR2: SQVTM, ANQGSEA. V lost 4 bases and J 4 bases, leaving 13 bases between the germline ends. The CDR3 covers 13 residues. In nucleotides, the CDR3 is TGCAGCGTTGTACCAGCCAGGTCCTATGGCTACACCTTC. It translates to CSVVPARSYGYTF.